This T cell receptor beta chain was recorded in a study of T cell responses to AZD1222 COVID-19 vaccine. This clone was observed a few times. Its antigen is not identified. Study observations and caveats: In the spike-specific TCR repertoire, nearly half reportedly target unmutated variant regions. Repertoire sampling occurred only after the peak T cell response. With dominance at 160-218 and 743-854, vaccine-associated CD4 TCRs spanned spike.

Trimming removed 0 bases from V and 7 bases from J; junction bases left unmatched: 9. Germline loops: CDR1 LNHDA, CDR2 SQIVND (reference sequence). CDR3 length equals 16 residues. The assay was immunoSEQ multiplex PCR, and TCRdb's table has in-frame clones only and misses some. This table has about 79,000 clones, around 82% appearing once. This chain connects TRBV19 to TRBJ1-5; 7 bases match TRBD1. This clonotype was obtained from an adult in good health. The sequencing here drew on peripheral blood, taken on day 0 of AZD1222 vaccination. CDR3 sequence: CASSIDLKGAGQPQHF. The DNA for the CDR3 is TGTGCCAGTAGTATAGATTTAAAGGGGGCGGGACAGCCCCAGCATTTT. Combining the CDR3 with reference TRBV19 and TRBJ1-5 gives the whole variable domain DGGITQSPKYLFRKEGQNVTLSCEQNLNHDAMYWYRQDPGQGLRLIYYSQIVNDFQKGDIAEGYSVSREKKESFPLTVTSAQKNPTAFYLCASSIDLKGAGQPQHFGDGTRLSIL.